The source of this T cell receptor beta chain is a study of sequential checkpoint blockade in melanoma. Indicated treatment: randomized to nivolumab then ipilimumab (arm A) or the reverse (arm B). The method was immunoSEQ multiplex PCR; TCRdb's version includes in-frame clones alone and lacks a portion of them. The sample includes under 40,000 clones, about 88% of them seen just once. Trimming removed 1 base at V and 4 bases at J, with 8 bases between. CDR3 length equals 13 residues. Germline V gene sequence: CDR1 SGHVS, CDR2 FQNEAQ. There are a few counts of this clone. The sequence was collected from a human donor with melanoma. This specimen was CD8+ T cells sorted from blood (inferred from file names), taken from a patient given nivolumab and ipilimumab in sequence. This sequence joins TRBV7-8 and TRBJ2-7; D may be TRBD1 (5 bases). DNA for the CDR3: TGTGCCAGCAGCTTAGATCCAGGGTACGAGCAGTACGTC. Its translation: CASSLDPGYEQYV.